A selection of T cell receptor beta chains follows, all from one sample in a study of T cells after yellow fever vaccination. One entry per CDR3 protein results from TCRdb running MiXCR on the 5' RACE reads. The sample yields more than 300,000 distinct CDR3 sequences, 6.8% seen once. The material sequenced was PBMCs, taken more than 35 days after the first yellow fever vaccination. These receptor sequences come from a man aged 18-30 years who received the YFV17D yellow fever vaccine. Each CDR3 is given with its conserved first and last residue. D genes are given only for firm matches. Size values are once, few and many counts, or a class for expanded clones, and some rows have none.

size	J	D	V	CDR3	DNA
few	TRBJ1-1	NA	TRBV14	CASRPGVSGMNTEAFF	TGTGCCAGCAGACCAGGGGTTTCGGGAATGAACACTGAAGCTTTCTTT
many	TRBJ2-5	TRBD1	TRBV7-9	CASSPGTVQETQYF	TGTGCCAGCAGCCCCGGGACAGTCCAAGAGACCCAGTACTTC
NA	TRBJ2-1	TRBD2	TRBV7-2	CASRPRGGNEQFF	TGTGCCAGCAGGCCTCGGGGGGGTAATGAGCAGTTCTTC
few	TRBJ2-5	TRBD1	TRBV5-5	CASRRRQGAETQYF	TGTGCCAGCAGGCGTAGGCAGGGGGCAGAGACCCAGTACTTC
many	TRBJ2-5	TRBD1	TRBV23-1	CASRSGTEHQETQYF	TGCGCCAGCAGATCCGGGACAGAACATCAAGAGACCCAGTACTTC
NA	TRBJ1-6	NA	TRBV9	CASSAGGSGVSPLHF	TGTGCCAGCAGCGCGGGGGGGTCAGGCGTTTCACCCCTCCACTTT
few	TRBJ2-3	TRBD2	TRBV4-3	CASSQDAAGGGYTQYF	TGCGCCAGCAGCCAAGACGCGGCGGGGGGGGGATATACGCAGTATTTT
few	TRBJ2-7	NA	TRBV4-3	CASSQDRERYEQYF	TGCGCCAGCAGCCAAGATAGGGAGCGATACGAGCAGTACTTC
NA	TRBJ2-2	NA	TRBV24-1	CATGSWSGELFF	TGTGCCACCGGAAGTTGGTCCGGGGAGCTGTTTTTT
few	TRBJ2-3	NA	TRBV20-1	CSAKQGTDTQYF	TGCAGTGCTAAGCAGGGCACAGATACGCAGTATTTT
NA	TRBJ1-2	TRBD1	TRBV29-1	CSVDSRGPYGYTF	TGCAGCGTTGATAGCAGGGGGCCCTATGGCTACACCTTC
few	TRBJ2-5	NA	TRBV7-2	CASSLGLGFQETQYF	TGTGCCAGCAGCTTAGGGTTGGGTTTTCAAGAGACCCAGTACTTC
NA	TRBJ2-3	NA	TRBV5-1	CASSLAAVPSTDTQYF	TGCGCCAGCAGCTTGGCGGCTGTTCCTAGCACAGATACGCAGTATTTT
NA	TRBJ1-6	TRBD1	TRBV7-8	CASSLGTGGFTLHF	TGTGCCAGCAGCTTAGGGACAGGGGGTTTCACCCTCCACTTT
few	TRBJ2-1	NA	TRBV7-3	CASSLGGPGGNEQFF	TGTGCCAGCAGCTTAGGTGGTCCAGGAGGGAATGAGCAGTTCTTC
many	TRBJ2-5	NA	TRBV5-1	CASSSTGRGQETQYF	TGCGCCAGCAGCTCGACAGGGAGGGGACAAGAGACCCAGTACTTC
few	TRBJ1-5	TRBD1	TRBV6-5	CASSLAGGYQPQHF	TGTGCCAGCAGTTTGGCAGGGGGGTATCAGCCCCAGCATTTT
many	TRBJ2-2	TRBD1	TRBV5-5	CASRGGVFPNTGELFF	TGTGCCAGCAGAGGGGGCGTGTTCCCGAACACCGGGGAGCTGTTTTTT
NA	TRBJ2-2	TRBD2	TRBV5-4	CASSLRGGTTGELFF	TGTGCCAGCAGCTTGCGCGGGGGGACCACCGGGGAGCTGTTTTTT
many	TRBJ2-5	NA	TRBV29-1	CSVEGLGGLETQYF	TGCAGCGTTGAAGGGTTAGGGGGGCTGGAGACCCAGTACTTC
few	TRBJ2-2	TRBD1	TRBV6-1	CASSGRWTGGNTGELFF	TGTGCCAGCAGTGGACGATGGACAGGGGGGAACACCGGGGAGCTGTTTTTT
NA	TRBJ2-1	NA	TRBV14	CASSQDGRPGRNEQFF	TGTGCCAGCAGCCAAGATGGTAGGCCGGGGCGAAATGAGCAGTTCTTC
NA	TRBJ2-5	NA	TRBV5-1	CASSLRRSAGETQYF	TGCGCCAGCAGCTTGCGACGCTCCGCGGGGGAGACCCAGTACTTC
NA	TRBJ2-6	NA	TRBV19	CASSPMWAGGANVLTF	TGTGCCAGTAGCCCCATGTGGGCGGGCGGGGCCAACGTCCTGACTTTC
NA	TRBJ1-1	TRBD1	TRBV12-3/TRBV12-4	CASSQRTGGMTEAFF	TGTGCCAGCAGCCAACGGACAGGGGGCATGACTGAAGCTTTCTTT
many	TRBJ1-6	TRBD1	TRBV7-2	CASTQGANSPLHF	TGTGCCAGCACTCAGGGGGCGAATTCACCCCTCCACTTT
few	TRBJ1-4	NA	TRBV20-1	CSARTRIEKLFF	TGCAGTGCTAGAACCAGGATCGAAAAACTGTTTTTT
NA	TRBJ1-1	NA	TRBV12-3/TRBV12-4	CASSPSGIRTEAFF	TGTGCCAGCAGTCCATCAGGGATTAGGACTGAAGCTTTCTTT
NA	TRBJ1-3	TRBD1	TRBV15	CATSSGTGPGNTIYF	TGTGCCACCAGCAGCGGGACAGGCCCTGGAAACACCATATATTTT
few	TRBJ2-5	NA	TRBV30	CAWSWAPTGETQYF	TGTGCCTGGAGTTGGGCACCCACGGGGGAGACCCAGTACTTC
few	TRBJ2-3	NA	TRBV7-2	CASSAGGAGTQYF	TGTGCCAGCAGCGCTGGGGGGGCAGGTACGCAGTATTTT
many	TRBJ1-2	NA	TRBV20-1	CSATQAGPEGYTF	TGCAGTGCTACCCAGGCGGGGCCTGAGGGCTACACCTTC
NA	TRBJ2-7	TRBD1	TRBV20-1	CSGTGGSDEQYF	TGCAGTGGAACAGGGGGCTCAGACGAGCAGTACTTC
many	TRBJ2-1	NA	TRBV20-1	CSARRTTDQFF	TGCAGTGCTAGAAGGACTACCGACCAGTTCTTC
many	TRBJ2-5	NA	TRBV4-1	CASSRVAGGGETQYF	TGCGCCAGCAGCCGGGTCGCAGGGGGAGGAGAGACCCAGTACTTC
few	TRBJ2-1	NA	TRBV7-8	CASSLNGIDEQFF	TGTGCCAGCAGCTTAAATGGGATCGATGAGCAGTTCTTC
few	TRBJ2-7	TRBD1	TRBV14	CASRRGTGGFEQYF	TGTGCCAGCCGACGCGGGACAGGGGGTTTCGAGCAGTACTTC
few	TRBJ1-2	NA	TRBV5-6	CASSLGQHHGYTF	TGTGCCAGCAGCTTGGGACAGCATCATGGCTACACCTTC
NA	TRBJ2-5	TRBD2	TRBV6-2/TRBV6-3	CASSYGSSGGETQYF	TGTGCCAGCAGTTACGGATCTAGCGGGGGTGAGACCCAGTACTTC
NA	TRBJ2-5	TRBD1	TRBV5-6	CASSLWGQGPQETQYF	TGTGCCAGCAGCTTGTGGGGACAGGGACCCCAAGAGACCCAGTACTTC
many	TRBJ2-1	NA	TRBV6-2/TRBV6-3	CASVLSSYNEQFF	TGTGCCAGCGTTCTCAGCTCCTACAATGAGCAGTTCTTC
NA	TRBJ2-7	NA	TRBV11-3	CASSLARHYEQYF	TGTGCCAGCAGCCTCGCCCGGCACTACGAGCAGTACTTC
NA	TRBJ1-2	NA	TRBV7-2	CASSRDAYGYTF	TGTGCCAGCAGCCGCGATGCCTATGGCTACACCTTC
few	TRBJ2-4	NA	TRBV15	CATSTRTGYNIQYF	TGTGCCACCAGCACTAGGACCGGTTACAACATTCAGTACTTC
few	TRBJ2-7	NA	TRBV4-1	CASSQVGTGGEDEQYF	TGCGCCAGCAGCCAAGTTGGCACAGGGGGGGAGGACGAGCAGTACTTC
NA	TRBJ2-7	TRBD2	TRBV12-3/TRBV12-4	CASSLRGGGRHEQYF	TGTGCCAGCAGTCTCCGGGGCGGGGGACGACACGAGCAGTACTTC
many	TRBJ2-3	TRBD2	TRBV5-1	CASRLAVSTDTQYF	TGCGCCAGCAGGCTAGCGGTTAGCACAGATACGCAGTATTTT
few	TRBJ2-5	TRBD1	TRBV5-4	CASSSPTGERETQYF	TGTGCCAGCAGTTCTCCGACAGGGGAGAGAGAGACCCAGTACTTC
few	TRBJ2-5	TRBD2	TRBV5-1	CASSLNPGLAGDGAQYF	TGCGCCAGCAGCTTGAACCCCGGACTAGCGGGGGACGGGGCCCAGTACTTC
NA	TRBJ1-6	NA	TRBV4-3	CASSQDPKARYNSPLHF	TGCGCCAGCAGCCAAGACCCGAAGGCTCGCTATAATTCACCCCTCCACTTT
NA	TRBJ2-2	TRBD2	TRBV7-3	CASSLGLAGTNTGELFF	TGTGCCAGCAGCCTAGGACTAGCGGGGACAAACACCGGGGAGCTGTTTTTT
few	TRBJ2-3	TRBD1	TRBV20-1	CSAGQEDTQYF	TGCAGTGCCGGACAGGAAGATACGCAGTATTTT
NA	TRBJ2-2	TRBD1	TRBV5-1	CASRLRQGLGTLPNTGELFF	TGCGCCAGCAGACTGAGACAGGGGCTTGGAACCCTTCCGAACACCGGGGAGCTGTTTTTT
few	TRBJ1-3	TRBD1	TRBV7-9	CASSSATGSSGNTIYF	TGTGCCAGCAGCTCTGCGACAGGGAGCTCTGGAAACACCATATATTTT
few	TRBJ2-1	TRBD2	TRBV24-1	CATRGLAGIYNEQFF	TGTGCCACCAGGGGACTAGCGGGGATATACAATGAGCAGTTCTTC
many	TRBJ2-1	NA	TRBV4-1	CASSPTGNEQFF	TGCGCCAGCAGCCCTACAGGAAATGAGCAGTTCTTC
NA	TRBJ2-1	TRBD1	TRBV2	CASSVRTGGNEQFF	TGTGCCAGCAGTGTTAGGACAGGGGGGAATGAGCAGTTCTTC
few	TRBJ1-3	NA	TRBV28	CASSFPTSPGNTIYF	TGTGCCAGCAGTTTCCCAACATCGCCTGGAAACACCATATATTTT
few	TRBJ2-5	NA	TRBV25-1	CASSDSLAVLQYF	TGTGCCAGCAGTGACTCGCTAGCCGTTCTACAGTACTTC
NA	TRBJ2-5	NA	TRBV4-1	CASSQARRAGETQYF	TGCGCCAGCAGCCAAGCTCGCAGGGCTGGGGAGACCCAGTACTTC